This TCR beta chain was sequenced during a study of T cells in Graves' hyperthyroidism and ophthalmopathy. This clonotype was picked up many times. Amplification targeted TCR beta CDR3 regions from RNA transcripts. HTBI primers were the set used in a first-round RT-PCR of the TCR CDR3. TCRdb called the multiplex PCR reads again in MiXCR, with one record for every CDR3 protein. Among 620,000 or so distinct CDR3 sequences listed, more than 14% were seen once. The V gene's germline CDR1 is DFQATT and CDR2 SNEGSKA (reference sequence). The ends lost 1 base at V and 2 bases at J; junction bases unmatched: 2. There are 14 residues in the CDR3.

The chain couples TRBV20-1 to TRBJ2-7, with 10 bases matching TRBD2. This TCR was sampled from a woman between 50 and 59 years old with Graves' ophthalmopathy. The specimen was blood. CDR3 sequence (DNA): TGCAGTGCTAGAGCTAGCGGGAGACCCTACGAGCAGTACTTC. Its translation: CSARASGRPYEQYF.